This is a list of T cell receptor beta chains from one sample in a study of neurological immune-mediated disorders. MiXCR, applied by TCRdb to the 5' RACE reads, yields one record per CDR3 protein. The data hold 70,000 to 95,000 distinct CDR3 sequences, with 15% to 20% observed a single time. Sequenced input: PBMCs. Receptors were obtained from a woman aged 40 to 49 in good health. Each CDR3 is given with its conserved first and last residue. D genes are given only for firm matches. The size field is filled for only some rows; it gives once, few, many or a size class.

j_gene	v_gene	d_gene	abundance	CDR3aa	CDR3nt
TRBJ1-2	TRBV5-1	NA	many	CASSPSGRVDYTF	TGCGCCAGCAGCCCCTCCGGCAGGGTGGACTACACCTTC
TRBJ2-3	TRBV7-2	TRBD2	many	CASSSGTSGGAGTDTQYF	TGTGCCAGCAGCTCCGGGACTAGCGGGGGGGCCGGCACAGATACGCAGTATTTT
TRBJ1-6	TRBV21-1	NA	many	CASRGTVYAYNSPLHF	TGTGCCAGTAGGGGGACAGTTTATGCTTATAATTCACCCCTCCACTTT
TRBJ1-2	TRBV29-1	NA	many	CSVEDRGVGGYTF	TGCAGCGTTGAAGATCGGGGGGTAGGTGGCTACACCTTC
TRBJ2-1	TRBV3-1	TRBD2	many	CASSPQTGGVVGEQFF	TGTGCCAGCAGCCCTCAGACGGGGGGTGTGGTGGGTGAGCAGTTCTTC
TRBJ1-2	TRBV24-1	NA	many	CATSDVYTF	TGTGCCACCAGTGATGTCTACACCTTC
TRBJ1-3	TRBV30	TRBD1	NA	CAWRDRGGSGNTIYF	TGTGCCTGGAGGGACAGGGGGGGCTCTGGAAACACCATATATTTT
TRBJ1-6	TRBV7-2	TRBD1	many	CASSLVARDRNSPLHF	TGTGCCAGCAGCTTAGTCGCCCGGGACAGGAATTCACCCCTCCACTTT
TRBJ2-7	TRBV20-1	NA	NA	CSANPGASNDYEQYF	TGCAGTGCTAATCCCGGGGCCAGTAATGACTACGAGCAGTACTTC
TRBJ2-6	TRBV27	NA	NA	CASSFSGGGETGANVLTF	TGTGCCAGCAGTTTCAGCGGAGGGGGGGAAACTGGGGCCAACGTCCTGACTTTC
TRBJ1-1	TRBV7-2	NA	many	CASSLPVTEAFF	TGTGCCAGCAGCTTGCCAGTCACTGAAGCTTTCTTT
TRBJ2-2	TRBV6-5	TRBD2	many	CASSYEGGETGELFF	TGTGCCAGCAGTTACGAGGGAGGGGAAACCGGGGAGCTGTTTTTT
TRBJ1-5	TRBV6-2/TRBV6-3	NA	many	CASGLGERGQPQHF	TGTGCCAGCGGATTAGGGGAAAGGGGCCAGCCCCAGCATTTT
TRBJ2-7	TRBV5-5	TRBD2	many	CASSLRLAGEQYF	TGTGCCAGCAGCTTGCGCCTAGCGGGGGAGCAGTACTTC
TRBJ1-1	TRBV18	NA	NA	CASSPGGTDTEAFF	TGTGCCAGCTCACCGGGGGGGACGGACACTGAAGCTTTCTTT
TRBJ2-2	TRBV13	NA	many	CASRLGTGELFF	TGTGCCAGCAGACTAGGCACCGGGGAGCTGTTTTTT
TRBJ1-3	TRBV7-8	TRBD1	many	CASRLDRGNTIYF	TGTGCCAGCAGATTGGACAGGGGAAACACCATATATTTT
TRBJ1-1	TRBV10-3	NA	many	CATRPGATNTEAFF	TGTGCCACACGACCCGGGGCTACTAACACTGAAGCTTTCTTT
TRBJ2-3	TRBV5-1	NA	many	CASSWTVADTQYF	TGCGCCAGCAGCTGGACAGTTGCAGATACGCAGTATTTT
TRBJ1-1	TRBV5-1	TRBD1	NA	CASSYGRGQTEAFF	TGCGCCAGCAGCTACGGAAGGGGACAGACCGAAGCTTTCTTT
TRBJ2-3	TRBV7-2	NA	many	CASSGGGDTQYF	TGTGCCAGCAGCGGAGGGGGAGATACGCAGTATTTT
TRBJ2-5	TRBV7-2	TRBD2	NA	CASSLERGLQETQYF	TGTGCCAGCAGCTTAGAGCGGGGCCTCCAAGAGACCCAGTACTTC
TRBJ2-3	TRBV10-3	NA	many	CAISESKGTQTRDTQYF	TGTGCCATCAGTGAGTCGAAAGGGACCCAAACCAGGGATACGCAGTATTTT
TRBJ1-5	TRBV20-1	NA	many	CSAPEGNQPQHF	TGCAGTGCCCCAGAGGGGAATCAGCCCCAGCATTTT
TRBJ1-1	TRBV4-2	NA	many	CASSQVISGNTEAFF	TGTGCCAGCAGCCAAGTAATTTCAGGTAACACTGAAGCTTTCTTT
TRBJ2-5	TRBV4-3	NA	many	CASSQDADRGETQYF	TGCGCCAGCAGCCAAGATGCGGACAGAGGGGAGACCCAGTACTTC
TRBJ2-1	TRBV11-1	NA	many	CASSLWGVDEQFF	TGTGCCAGCAGCTTGTGGGGCGTGGATGAGCAGTTCTTC
TRBJ2-5	TRBV20-1	NA	many	CSASPAIQETQYF	TGCAGTGCTAGTCCAGCGATCCAAGAGACCCAGTACTTC
TRBJ2-3	TRBV9	NA	few	CASSHPRDTQYF	TGTGCCAGCAGCCACCCAAGGGATACGCAGTATTTT
TRBJ1-6	TRBV6-6	NA	many	CASRGGYNSPLHF	TGTGCCAGCCGTGGGGGCTATAATTCACCCCTCCACTTT
TRBJ1-4	TRBV6-5	NA	NA	CASPGGGINEKLFF	TGTGCCAGCCCGGGGGGAGGGATAAATGAAAAACTGTTTTTT
TRBJ2-3	TRBV28	TRBD2	NA	CASSSPSGGPRDTQYF	TGTGCCAGCAGTTCGCCCAGCGGGGGCCCTAGGGATACGCAGTATTTT
TRBJ2-5	TRBV7-2	TRBD2	NA	CASNLATCGGARETQYF	TGTGCCAGCAACTTAGCAACTTGCGGGGGGGCCCGGGAGACCCAGTACTTC
TRBJ2-3	TRBV5-1	TRBD1	many	CASSLEWDRGPVRQYF	TGCGCCAGCAGCTTGGAATGGGACAGGGGCCCAGTAAGGCAGTATTTT
TRBJ1-2	TRBV6-2/TRBV6-3	TRBD1	many	CASSQRDRGFGYTF	TGTGCCAGCAGTCAACGGGACAGGGGTTTTGGCTACACCTTC
TRBJ2-5	TRBV5-1	NA	many	CASSLADQETQYF	TGCGCCAGCAGCTTGGCCGATCAAGAGACCCAGTACTTC
TRBJ2-2	TRBV5-1	NA	many	CASSLQSGPANTGELFF	TGCGCCAGCAGCTTGCAGTCCGGGCCCGCGAACACCGGGGAGCTGTTTTTT
TRBJ2-7	TRBV21-1	NA	many	CASSKVDIQGPRAGEQYF	TGTGCCAGCAGCAAAGTGGATATCCAGGGCCCCCGGGCGGGCGAGCAGTACTTC
TRBJ2-5	TRBV28	TRBD2	many	CASTKGRLAGSIAYF	TGTGCCAGCACCAAGGGAAGACTAGCGGGATCGATCGCGTACTTC
TRBJ2-2	TRBV7-8	NA	many	CASSLGSNTGELFF	TGTGCCAGCAGCCTGGGGAGTAACACCGGGGAGCTGTTTTTT